This paragraph covers one T cell receptor beta chain sequence. This entry is derived from a study of cytomegalovirus exposure and HLA in healthy donors. On the study more broadly: From donors who were HLA-typed, an early data release held 80 million to 85 million unique TCRs.

The PCR ran on 60 Vbeta and 13 Jbeta primers. This table comes from immunoSEQ multiplex PCR, and its TCRdb copy is limited to in-frame clones, with some not included. The table records some 200,000 clones, 70% of them present only once. Germline CDR1 and CDR2: SGHNT and YYREEE (reference sequence). The CDR3 contains 17 residues. The ends lost 0 bases at V and 4 bases at J; junction bases unmatched: 10. The gene calls are TRBV5-4 and TRBJ1-2; 9 nucleotides match TRBD1. The receptor comes from a man in his forties or fifties in good health and CMV-seropositive. Material: PBMCs. CDR3 amino acids: CASSLGSGTGRGYGYTF. CDR3 coding DNA: TGTGCCAGCAGCTTGGGCTCGGGGACAGGGCGGGGCTATGGCTACACCTTC.